This T cell receptor beta chain is from a study of T-cell reconstitution after alpha-beta-depleted transplantation in children. Study-wide findings and caveats: Expanded clones from the graft, numbering several hundred, reportedly supplied alpha-beta T cells about two months after transplant. T-cell numbers and diversity, one year after transplant, stemmed largely from T cells that were newly produced.

Unique molecular identifiers tagged the TCRbeta library. TCRdb used MiXCR to reprocess the PCR reads, holding one entry per CDR3 protein. The repertoire holds about 580,000 distinct CDR3 sequences, with roughly 24% as singletons. The germline V and J ends were trimmed by 1 base and 3 bases, with 7 bases remaining between them. This CDR3 comprises 14 residues. Germline CDR1 is LGHDT and CDR2 is YNNKEL (reference sequence). About this clonotype: Its antigen is still unknown.

This clonotype originated in a boy younger than two who had a stem cell transplant for acute myeloid leukemia, so the T cells may come from the graft donor. Sequenced here: PBMCs, mostly from graft donor cells, sampled 360 days after TCRalphabeta/CD19-depleted stem cell transplant. This chain links TRBV3-1 with TRBJ1-5; D unresolved. As DNA, the CDR3 is TGTGCCAGCAGCCAAGGAGTCTACAATCAGCCCCAGCATTTT. This sequence encodes CASSQGVYNQPQHF. The whole variable domain, filled in from reference TRBV3-1 and TRBJ1-5, reads DTAVSQTPKYLVTQMGNDKSIKCEQNLGHDTMYWYKQDSKKFLKIMFSYNNKELIINETVPNRFSPKSPDKAHLNLHINSLELGDSAVYFCASSQGVYNQPQHFGDGTRLSIL.